The clone carrying this T cell receptor (beta chain) was detected a few times. The sample is drawn from a study of T-cell memory formation after mild COVID-19. Between the trimmed V and J ends, which lost 0 bases and 0 bases, there was a span of 6 bases. The CDR3 extends over 15 amino acids. Germline V gene data show CDR1 as LGHNA and CDR2 as YNFKEQ. From the 5' RACE reads, TCRdb called clonotypes with MiXCR, one entry per CDR3 protein. The sample yields hundreds of thousands of distinct CDR3 sequences, around a sixth seen once. J is TRBJ2-1 and V is TRBV4-2; unclear D gene. The sequence was collected from a young man who had mild COVID-19 (a few samples of this study predate the infection). Cell type and time point are not known. The specimen was PBMCs or a T cell subset sorted from them (not recorded which). CDR3 DNA: TGTGCCAGCAGCCAAGAAACGGTCTCCTACAATGAGCAGTTCTTC. This codes for CASSQETVSYNEQFF.